A selection of T cell receptor beta chains follows, all from one sample in a study of blood T cells in healthy people across ages. TCRdb reanalysed the 5' RACE reads using MiXCR and keeps one entry per CDR3 protein. This sample has about 2 million distinct CDR3 sequences, with roughly 50% found just once. The specimen sequenced was blood. The receptors come from a woman between 40 and 50 years old in good health. Both conserved end residues are trimmed from each CDR3. A D gene is named only where the DNA matches it firmly. Rows may omit the clone size; those that give it use once, few, many or a size class.

clone_size: .; d_call: TRBD1; v_call: TRBV13; cdr3_aa: ASSTGQLKETQY
clone_size: .; d_call: .; v_call: TRBV7-9; cdr3_aa: ASSRTGGRNTGELF
clone_size: few; d_call: .; v_call: TRBV12-3/TRBV12-4; cdr3_aa: ASSFREEQY
clone_size: few; d_call: TRBD1; v_call: TRBV13; cdr3_aa: ASSSTGTAYQETQY
clone_size: few; d_call: TRBD2; v_call: TRBV4-2; cdr3_aa: ASSRKEAAGPDSYEQY
clone_size: .; d_call: .; v_call: TRBV7-9; cdr3_aa: ASSLGSLLH
clone_size: few; d_call: TRBD2; v_call: TRBV6-5; cdr3_aa: ASSYRPSGGTDTQY
clone_size: .; d_call: .; v_call: TRBV7-2; cdr3_aa: ASSSSGVAKETQY
clone_size: .; d_call: TRBD2; v_call: TRBV6-5; cdr3_aa: ASSSPGGAKNIQY
clone_size: .; d_call: TRBD2; v_call: TRBV7-2; cdr3_aa: ASSSLAGETRY
clone_size: .; d_call: .; v_call: TRBV7-2; cdr3_aa: ASSSQGRRTEAF
clone_size: few; d_call: .; v_call: TRBV7-8; cdr3_aa: ASSPIQGTIGYEQY
clone_size: .; d_call: .; v_call: TRBV7-9; cdr3_aa: ASSLAGENTGELF
clone_size: few; d_call: .; v_call: TRBV6-1; cdr3_aa: ASSEAGISNYGYT
clone_size: .; d_call: TRBD2; v_call: TRBV19; cdr3_aa: ASSIDGGGQKSYNEQF